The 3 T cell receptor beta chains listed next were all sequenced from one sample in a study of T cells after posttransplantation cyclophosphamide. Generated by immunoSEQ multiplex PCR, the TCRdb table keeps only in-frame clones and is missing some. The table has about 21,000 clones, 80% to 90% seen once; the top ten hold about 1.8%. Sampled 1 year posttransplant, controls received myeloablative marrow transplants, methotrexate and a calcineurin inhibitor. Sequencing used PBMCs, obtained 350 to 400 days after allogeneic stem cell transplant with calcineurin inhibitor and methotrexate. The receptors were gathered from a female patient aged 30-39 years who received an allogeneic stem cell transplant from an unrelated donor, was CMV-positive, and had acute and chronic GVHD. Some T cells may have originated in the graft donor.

CDR3 coding DNA: TGTGCCAGTAGTACTGGACAGTCTGCAACTAATGAAAAACTGTTTTTT. The encoded protein is CASSTGQSATNEKLFF. V gene TRBV19 combines with J gene TRBJ1-4, with D perhaps matching TRBD1 (6 bases). Germline values: CDR1 LNHDA, CDR2 SQIVND (reference sequence). This CDR3 has 16 amino acids. Trimming took off 4 bases at V and 0 bases at J, with 12 bases between the two ends.

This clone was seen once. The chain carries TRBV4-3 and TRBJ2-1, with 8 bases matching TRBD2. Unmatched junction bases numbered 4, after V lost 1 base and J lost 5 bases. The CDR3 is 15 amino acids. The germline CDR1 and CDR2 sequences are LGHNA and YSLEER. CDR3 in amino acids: CASSQGSSGDNEQFF. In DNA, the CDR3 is TGCGCCAGCAGCCAAGGGAGTAGCGGGGACAATGAGCAGTTCTTC.

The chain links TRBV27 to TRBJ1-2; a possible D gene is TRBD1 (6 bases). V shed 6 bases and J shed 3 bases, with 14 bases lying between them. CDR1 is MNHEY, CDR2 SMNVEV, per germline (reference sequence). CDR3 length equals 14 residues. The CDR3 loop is CASRPGHPDYGYTF. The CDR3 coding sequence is TGTGCCAGCAGGCCGGGACACCCGGACTATGGCTACACCTTC.